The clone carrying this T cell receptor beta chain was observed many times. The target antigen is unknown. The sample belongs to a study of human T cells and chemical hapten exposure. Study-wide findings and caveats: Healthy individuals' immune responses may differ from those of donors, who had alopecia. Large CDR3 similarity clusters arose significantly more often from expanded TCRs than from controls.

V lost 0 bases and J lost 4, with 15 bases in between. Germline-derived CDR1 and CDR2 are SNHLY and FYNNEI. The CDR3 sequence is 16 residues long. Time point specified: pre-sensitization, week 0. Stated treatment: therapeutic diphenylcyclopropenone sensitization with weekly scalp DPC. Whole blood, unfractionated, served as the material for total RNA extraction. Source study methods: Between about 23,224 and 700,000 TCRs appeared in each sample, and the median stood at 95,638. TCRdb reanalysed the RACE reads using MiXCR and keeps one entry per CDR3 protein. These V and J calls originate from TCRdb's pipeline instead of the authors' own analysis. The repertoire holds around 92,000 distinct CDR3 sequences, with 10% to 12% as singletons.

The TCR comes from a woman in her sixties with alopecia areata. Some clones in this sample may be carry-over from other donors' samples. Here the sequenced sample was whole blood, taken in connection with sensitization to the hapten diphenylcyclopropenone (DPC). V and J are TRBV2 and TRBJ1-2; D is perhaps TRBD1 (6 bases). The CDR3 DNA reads TGTGCCAGCAGTGAAGCGAAGGGGGGCCCATCCTATGGCTACACCTTC. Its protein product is CASSEAKGGPSYGYTF.